The next 25 T cell receptor beta chains were all read from a single sample in a study of cytomegalovirus exposure and HLA in healthy donors. Use of 60 Vbeta and 13 Jbeta primers characterized the PCR. Only in-frame clones appear in the TCRdb table, and some are missing; sequencing was by immunoSEQ multiplex PCR. The sample lists around 130,000 clones; over 70% were seen once. The material sequenced was PBMCs. The source is a woman aged 18-35 years in good health and CMV-seronegative.

In its sample, this clone was seen once. The chain joins TRBV2 to TRBJ2-1; maybe TRBD2 (5 bases). V lost 7 bases to trimming and J lost 3 bases, with 10 bases between them. Germline CDR1 SNHLY, CDR2 FYNNEI. The CDR3 runs to 13 residues. The DNA for the CDR3 is TGTGCCAGCAAGGAGGCCAGCTACAATGAGCAGTTCTTC. Its translation is CASKEASYNEQFF.

The chain employs TRBV5-1 and TRBJ2-1; 9 positions agree with TRBD1. Germline CDR1 is SGHRS and CDR2 is YFSETQ. V lost 0 bases, J lost 7 bases, and 5 bases stayed unmatched. The CDR3 spans 15 residues. The CDR3 DNA follows: TGCGCCAGCAGCTTGGGGACAGGGGAGCGGAATGAGCAGTTCTTC. The encoded protein is CASSLGTGERNEQFF.

The chain recombines TRBV15 with TRBJ1-2; D remains unclear. Germline CDR1 LNHNV, CDR2 YYDKDF (reference sequence). V shed 0 bases and J shed 2 bases, with 4 bases lying between them. The CDR3 consists of 13 residues. DNA for the CDR3: TGTGCCACCAGCAGAGAGGCAAACTATGGCTACACCTTC. Translation gives CATSREANYGYTF.

This chain connects TRBV6-1 to TRBJ2-3; 9 bases align to TRBD2. The germline CDR1 and CDR2 sequences are MNHNS and SASEGT. This CDR3 comprises 15 residues. J gave up 4 bases and V 8 bases, and 10 bases lay outside the gene matches. CDR3: CASELAGREADTQYF. DNA for the CDR3: TGTGCCAGCGAGCTAGCGGGGAGAGAAGCAGATACGCAGTATTTT.

The genes are TRBV4-3 and TRBJ2-1; 7 bases match TRBD2. Trimming at V came to 4 bases and at J to 8 bases, leaving 14 bases not matched to a gene. The CDR3 totals 16 residues. Germline V gene lookup returns CDR1 LGHNA and CDR2 YSLEER. Here the CDR3 DNA reads TGCGCCAGCAGCCCTCAGCGGGGCCCGCGGATCGATGAGCAGTTCTTC. Its translation is CASSPQRGPRIDEQFF.

The chain couples TRBV4-3 to TRBJ1-1, with a tentative D call TRBD1 (6 bases). V lost 1 base to trimming and J lost 6 bases, with 15 bases between them. Germline CDR1 and CDR2: LGHNA and YSLEER. This CDR3 is built from 15 residues. CDR3 DNA sequence: TGCGCCAGCAGCCAAGGGGATACAGGGCTGGCTGAAGCTTTCTTT. Its translation is CASSQGDTGLAEAFF.

The chain combines TRBV6-6 with TRBJ2-1, with 8 positions matching TRBD2. The CDR3 extends over 14 amino acids. The trim removed 4 bases at V and 7 bases at J, leaving 6 bases unmatched. From germline, CDR1 is MNHNY and CDR2 SVGAGI (reference sequence). CDR3: CASSSQAGGNEQFF. The CDR3 nucleotides read TGTGCCAGCAGTTCCCAGGCGGGAGGTAATGAGCAGTTCTTC.

V gene TRBV6-5 combines with J gene TRBJ2-7; maybe TRBD1 (6 bases). The CDR3 has 12 amino acids. Looked up from germline, CDR1 is MNHEY and CDR2 is SVGAGI. With 8 bases removed from V and 3 bases from J, the gap between germline ends came to 11 bases. The chain's CDR3 is CASGGEFYEQYF. DNA for the CDR3: TGTGCCAGCGGGGGCGAATTCTACGAGCAGTACTTC.

The chain employs TRBV20-1 and TRBJ1-3; tentative D call: TRBD1 (5 bases). Germline CDR1 and CDR2: DFQATT and SNEGSKA (reference sequence). The germline V and J ends were trimmed by 2 bases and 15 bases, with 14 bases remaining between them. The CDR3 sequence is 11 residues long. The CDR3 spells CSARLGGDGYF. DNA for the CDR3: TGCAGTGCTAGATTGGGCGGGGACGGATATTTT.

This sequence joins TRBV19 and TRBJ1-1; D perhaps matches TRBD1 (6 bases). The length of the CDR3 is 13 residues. Germline CDR1 LNHDA, CDR2 SQIVND (reference sequence). The V end was cut by 8 bases, the J end by 4 bases, with 14 bases between. As DNA, the CDR3 is TGTGCCAGTCGCCAGGGGAGTTTCACTGAAGCTTTCTTT. Translating it yields CASRQGSFTEAFF.

This chain uses TRBV9 with TRBJ1-1; D not resolved. Between the trimmed V and J ends, which lost 4 bases and 3 bases, there was a span of 16 bases. Germline CDR1 SGDLS, CDR2 YYNGEE. There are 15 residues in the CDR3. This CDR3 is CASSTWARSDTEAFF. DNA of the CDR3: TGTGCCAGCAGCACATGGGCCCGGTCGGACACTGAAGCTTTCTTT.

The V gene is TRBV5-1, the J gene TRBJ2-2, with TRBD2 matching 7 bases. CDR1 is SGHRS and CDR2 is YFSETQ in the germline V gene. The length of the CDR3 is 14 residues. V was clipped by 7 bases and J by 6 bases; unmatched bases: 9. CDR3 nucleotide sequence: TGCGCCAGCCCGGGGGAGGGTACAGCCGGGGAGCTGTTTTTT. It specifies CASPGEGTAGELFF.

This clone was recorded only once. The chain is built from TRBV5-4 and TRBJ2-1; TRBD2 matches 9 bases. V dropped 0 bases and J dropped 4; count of bases not matched to a gene: 8. This CDR3 comprises 17 residues. Per the germline V gene, CDR1 is SGHNT and CDR2 is YYREEE (reference sequence). The CDR3 DNA sequence: TGTGCCAGCAGCTTGGAGCGGGGCGGGGGGGTATACAATGAGCAGTTCTTC. This codes for CASSLERGGGVYNEQFF. Using reference TRBV5-4 and TRBJ2-1 for the parts outside the CDR3, the full variable domain is ETGVTQSPTHLIKTRGQQVTLRCSSQSGHNTVSWYQQALGQGPQFIFQYYREEENGRGNFPPRFSGLQFPNYSSELNVNALELDDSALYLCASSLERGGGVYNEQFFGPGTRLTVL.

The chain uses TRBV7-9 and TRBJ2-7; 8 nucleotides line up with TRBD1. Germline lookup yields CDR1 SEHNR and CDR2 FQNEAQ (reference sequence). This CDR3 is 13 amino acids long. The junction had 2 bases not matched to a gene; V was cut back by 5 bases and J by 2 bases. As DNA, the CDR3 is TGTGCCAGCAGCAGGACAGGGCCCTACGAGCAGTACTTC. Translation: CASSRTGPYEQYF.

This clone was seen a few times. This chain joins TRBV20-1 and TRBJ2-5; TRBD2 matches at 9 bases. The CDR3 totals 11 residues. V lost 8 bases and J lost 13; bases outside the gene matches: 11. Germline CDR1 DFQATT, CDR2 SNEGSKA (reference sequence). The CDR3 loop reads CSTRWREGPYF. CDR3 DNA: TGCAGTACTCGGTGGCGGGAGGGCCCGTACTTC.

This chain joins TRBV2 and TRBJ2-5; D is possibly TRBD2 (6 bases). The J call may be in error: the DNA end matches TRBJ2-7 better. Germline CDR1 SNHLY, CDR2 FYNNEI. The CDR3 loop spans 13 amino acids. CDR3 sequence (DNA): TGTGCCAGCAGTATAGCGGCTTCCTACGAGCAGTACTTC. It encodes CASSIAASYEQYF.

The chain is built from TRBV5-4 and TRBJ1-1; 9 nucleotides agree with TRBD1. Germline lookup yields CDR1 SGHNT and CDR2 YYREEE (reference sequence). This CDR3 region has 16 residues. Unmatched junction bases numbered 9, after V lost 0 bases and J lost 6 bases. Here the CDR3 DNA reads TGTGCCAGCAGCTTGGGACAGGGGGGGATAAAGGCTGAAGCTTTCTTT. The encoded protein is CASSLGQGGIKAEAFF.

The rearrangement joins TRBV5-4 to TRBJ2-5; D not certain. The J call may be mistaken, given a closer DNA end match to TRBJ2-7. Germline V gene sequence: CDR1 SGHNT, CDR2 YYREEE (reference sequence). The CDR3 contains 17 residues. Written as DNA, the CDR3 is TGTGCCAGCAGCCCTCGAACCCCAGGTTCTAGCTCCTACGAGCAGTACTTC. As protein: CASSPRTPGSSSYEQYF.

This clone was observed a single time. The chain couples TRBV12-5 to TRBJ1-6; the D is unclear. The germline V gene encodes CDR1 LGHNT and CDR2 FRNRAP. With 7 bases removed from V and 9 bases from J, the gap between germline ends came to 16 bases. The CDR3 is made up of 14 amino acids. The CDR3 spells CASAPRGWSSPLHF. The CDR3 nucleotides are TGTGCTAGTGCTCCCCGAGGGTGGAGTTCACCCCTCCACTTT.

As DNA, the CDR3 is TGCGCCAGCAGCTTAGGGGACAGGGGCGCCGACTATGGCTACACCTTC. This sequence encodes CASSLGDRGADYGYTF. The chain links TRBV5-1 to TRBJ1-2; 10 bases are a match to TRBD1. This CDR3 spans 16 amino acids. The germline gives CDR1 SGHRS, CDR2 YFSETQ. The V and J ends lost 2 bases and 3 bases, in that order; junction bases with no gene match: 7.

V usage is TRBV7-9 and J usage is TRBJ1-2, with TRBD1 identical over 9 bases. V trimming: 5 bases; J trimming: 4 bases; junction bases outside the gene matches: 5. CDR1 is SEHNR and CDR2 is FQNEAQ in the germline V gene (reference sequence). This CDR3 region has 14 residues. CDR3 DNA: TGTGCCAGCAGCCCGCTGACAGGGGGCTATGGCTACACCTTC. Protein sequence: CASSPLTGGYGYTF.

The chain recombines TRBV18 with TRBJ1-4; 7 bases fit TRBD1. The length of the CDR3 is 13 residues. V was pared by 4 bases and J by 5 bases, with 1 base of the junction left unmatched. In germline, CDR1 is KGHSH, CDR2 LQKENI. The CDR3 is CASSRGQNEKLFF. In DNA form, the CDR3 reads TGTGCCAGCTCACGGGGACAGAATGAAAAACTGTTTTTT.

This clone was seen only a few times. The chain has TRBV4-3 and TRBJ1-2, with 11 bases fitting TRBD1. This CDR3 is built from 14 residues. V trimming: 3 bases; J trimming: 6 bases; junction bases outside the gene matches: 3. Germline V lookup: CDR1 LGHNA, CDR2 YSLEER. In DNA, the CDR3 is TGCGCCAGCAGCCACGGACAGGGGGCCAATGGCTACACCTTC. It codes for CASSHGQGANGYTF.

This chain joins TRBV7-8 and TRBJ1-4; D may be TRBD1 (5 bases). Trimming removed 1 base at V and 12 bases at J, with 18 bases between. Germline V lookup: CDR1 SGHVS, CDR2 FQNEAQ. This CDR3 comprises 15 residues. The CDR3 DNA reads as TGTGCCAGCAGCTTAGTCCAGGGTAGGGGATTCGAACTGTTTTTT. Translation gives CASSLVQGRGFELFF.

The chain has TRBV5-6 and TRBJ1-1; the match to TRBD1 covers 7 bases. The CDR3 loop spans 13 amino acids. Per germline, CDR1 SGHDT and CDR2 YYEEEE. J was trimmed by 4 bases and V by 4 bases; bases with no gene match: 4. CDR3 sequence: CASSVDRATEAFF. Here the CDR3 DNA reads TGTGCCAGCAGCGTCGACAGGGCCACTGAAGCTTTCTTT.